Listed here are 25 T cell receptor beta chains from one sample, sequenced in a study of blood T cell repertoires in COVID-19. Some clones are missing from TCRdb's copy, which holds only in-frame ones; the method was immunoSEQ multiplex PCR. Of 59,000 or so clones detected, roughly 78% appear once; the ten largest clones hold about 3.5%. Source material: peripheral blood. These receptors all come from a man aged 60 to 75 with acute or convalescent COVID-19.

CDR3 in amino acids: CASSEVAGGAETQYF. The CDR3 region has the DNA TGTGCCAGCAGTGAAGTAGCGGGAGGTGCCGAGACCCAGTACTTC. The chain couples TRBV6-1 to TRBJ2-5; 10 nucleotides match TRBD2. CDR1 and CDR2 (germline): MNHNS, SASEGT. CDR3 length equals 15 residues. Trimming took 1 base from V and 5 from J; bases not matched to a gene: 4.

The CDR3 DNA is TGTGCCAGCAGCCTCTTCCCGGGACACGGGACTAGCGGATTTACCGGGGAGCTGTTTTTT. The encoded protein is CASSLFPGHGTSGFTGELFF. V and J are TRBV7-8 and TRBJ2-2, with 11 bases identical to TRBD2. V shed 5 bases, J shed 5 bases, and the junction held 19 bases outside the gene matches. The germline V gene has CDR1 SGHVS and CDR2 FQNEAQ. The CDR3 covers 20 residues. The full variable domain, completed using reference TRBV7-8 and TRBJ2-2, is GAGVSQSPRYKVAKRGQDVALRCDPISGHVSLFWYQQALGQGPEFLTYFQNEAQLDKSGLPSDRFFAERPEGSVSTLKIQRTQQEDSAVYLCASSLFPGHGTSGFTGELFFGEGSRLTVL.

In this sample, this clone turned up once. J is TRBJ2-7 and V is TRBV7-9; D possibly corresponds to TRBD2 (6 bases). The CDR3 consists of 15 residues. V was cut by 5 bases and J by 6 bases, with 20 bases left in between. The germline V gene has CDR1 SEHNR and CDR2 FQNEAQ (reference sequence). In DNA, the CDR3 is TGTGCCAGCAGCCTCCAAACGGGAGTCTCCCTCGAGCAGTACTTC. This translates into CASSLQTGVSLEQYF.

The chain links TRBV7-2 to TRBJ2-2; D gene unclear. Per the germline V gene, CDR1 is SGHTA and CDR2 is FQGNSA. The CDR3 is 18 residues long. The germline V and J ends were trimmed by 3 bases and 1 base, with 18 bases remaining between them. The DNA of the CDR3 is TGTGCCAGCAGCTTCAAGTCTTTCCTAACGGGGAACACCGGGGAGCTGTTTTTT. This gives the protein CASSFKSFLTGNTGELFF.

This clone is a singleton in its sample. The genes are TRBV28 and TRBJ1-1; D might be TRBD1 (6 bases). The ends were cut back, 2 bases at V and 0 bases at J, with 13 bases in the middle. Germline values: CDR1 MDHEN, CDR2 SYDVKM. The CDR3 extends over 16 amino acids. This CDR3 reads CASSLMGASMNTEAFF. CDR3 nucleotide sequence: TGTGCCAGCAGTTTAATGGGGGCTTCCATGAACACTGAAGCTTTCTTT.

This chain connects TRBV28 to TRBJ2-7, with D perhaps TRBD2 (5 bases). This CDR3 region has 11 residues. The germline CDR1 and CDR2 sequences are MDHEN and SYDVKM. The V end was cut by 6 bases, the J end by 3 bases, with 6 bases between. The CDR3 coding sequence is TGTGCCAGCAGGGACTTCTACGAGCAGTACTTC. Translated: CASRDFYEQYF.

This clone has only a few counts. The DNA of the CDR3 is TGTGCCAGCAGCTTAGGCCGCCAGGATGAGCAGTTCTTC. Translated: CASSLGRQDEQFF. The chain couples TRBV11-3 to TRBJ2-1; D unresolved. The CDR3 sequence is 13 residues long. Germline V gives CDR1 SGHNT, CDR2 YENEEA. V was trimmed by 1 base and J by 8 bases, leaving 9 bases between them.

V usage is TRBV12-5 and J usage is TRBJ2-3, with 8 bases lining up with TRBD2. The V gene's germline CDR1 is LGHNT and CDR2 FRNRAP. The CDR3 loop spans 14 amino acids. V trimming: 7 bases; J trimming: 2 bases; junction bases outside the gene matches: 5. DNA of the CDR3: TGTGCTAGTGACCGGGGGGGTCTCACAGATACGCAGTATTTT. Translated: CASDRGGLTDTQYF.

The gene calls are TRBV15 and TRBJ1-5; D not resolved. The germline CDR1 and CDR2 sequences are LNHNV and YYDKDF (reference sequence). V lost 0 bases, J lost 5 bases, and 5 bases lay in between. The CDR3 has 13 residues. This CDR3 is CATSRDGDQPQHF. The CDR3 bases are TGTGCCACCAGCAGAGACGGGGATCAGCCCCAGCATTTT.

The V call is TRBV29-1, the J call TRBJ1-5; 8 bases are a match to TRBD1. CDR1 and CDR2 (germline): SQVTM, ANQGSEA. J gave up 6 bases and V 2 bases, and 3 bases lay outside the gene matches. This CDR3 has 13 residues. The CDR3 nucleotides read TGCAGCGTTGAACTGGACAGGGCTCAGCCCCAGCATTTT. This translates into CSVELDRAQPQHF.

The CDR3 loop reads CASSEQATGELFF. CDR3 DNA sequence: TGTGCCAGCAGTGAACAGGCTACCGGGGAGCTGTTTTTT. V and J are TRBV2 and TRBJ2-2; D call uncertain. V lost 2 bases and J lost 5, with 6 bases in between. Germline loops: CDR1 SNHLY, CDR2 FYNNEI. The CDR3 is 13 amino acids.

This chain connects TRBV5-4 to TRBJ2-7; 11 bases agree with TRBD2. With V trimmed by 2 bases and J by 5 bases, 3 bases remained unmatched. This CDR3 contains 14 residues. Germline values: CDR1 SGHNT, CDR2 YYREEE (reference sequence). The CDR3 region is CASSLTSGSDEQYF. In DNA form, the CDR3 reads TGTGCCAGCAGCTTAACTAGCGGGAGCGACGAGCAGTACTTC.

V usage is TRBV7-9 and J usage is TRBJ2-2; possible D gene TRBD1, 5 bases. This CDR3 has 13 amino acids. CDR1 is SEHNR, CDR2 FQNEAQ, per germline (reference sequence). The V gene lost 5 bases and the J gene lost 6 bases, with 10 bases spanning the gap. The CDR3 loop reads CASSPRVAGELFF. Here the CDR3 DNA reads TGTGCCAGCAGCCCCAGGGTTGCCGGGGAGCTGTTTTTT. Full variable domain (remainder filled in from reference TRBV7-9 and TRBJ2-2): DTGVSQNPRHKITKRGQNVTFRCDPISEHNRLYWYRQTLGQGPEFLTYFQNEAQLEKSRLLSDRFSAERPKGSFSTLEIQRTEQGDSAMYLCASSPRVAGELFFGEGSRLTVL.

The V and J genes are TRBV2 and TRBJ1-2; no definite D call. The ends were cut back, 6 bases at V and 7 bases at J, with 12 bases in the middle. This CDR3 comprises 12 residues. The germline CDR1 and CDR2 sequences are SNHLY and FYNNEI. The CDR3 coding sequence is TGTGCCAGCAGAGCTCAACCTATTGGCTACACCTTC. Encoded protein: CASRAQPIGYTF.

The chain employs TRBV7-8 and TRBJ2-3; 8 bases fit TRBD2. Germline loops: CDR1 SGHVS, CDR2 FQNEAQ. Trimming removed 3 bases from V and 4 bases from J; junction bases left unmatched: 6. This CDR3 contains 15 residues. The CDR3 DNA reads as TGTGCCAGCAGCTTCTTAAGCGGGAGCGCAGATACGCAGTATTTT. The encoded protein is CASSFLSGSADTQYF.

V usage is TRBV2 and J usage is TRBJ1-1; 10 nucleotides align to TRBD1. This CDR3 is 15 amino acids long. Germline trimming cut 7 bases from V and 5 bases from J; bases unmatched to any gene: 10. Germline CDR1 reads SNHLY; CDR2 reads FYNNEI. The CDR3: CASTLTGGAGTEAFF. In nucleotides, the CDR3 is TGTGCCAGCACCCTGACAGGGGGCGCTGGGACTGAAGCTTTCTTT.

The genes are TRBV4-1 and TRBJ1-5; D may be TRBD1 (5 bases). This CDR3 contains 15 residues. The germline gives CDR1 MGHRA, CDR2 YSYEKL. V shed 0 bases and J shed 6 bases, with 12 bases lying between them. DNA for the CDR3: TGCGCCAGCAGCCAAGAGGGGCAGGGTAGTCAGCCCCAGCATTTT. The encoded protein is CASSQEGQGSQPQHF.

This chain links TRBV24-1 with TRBJ2-1; TRBD2 matches at 8 bases. Trimming cost V 1 base and J 3 bases; bases outside gene matches: 7. The CDR3 loop spans 17 amino acids. CDR1 KGHDR and CDR2 SFDVKD come from the germline V gene. CDR3 nucleotides: TGTGCCACCAGTGATTTCGGGGCGGGAGGACGCTACAATGAGCAGTTCTTC. Translation: CATSDFGAGGRYNEQFF.

The chain joins TRBV12-3 or TRBV12-4 to TRBJ1-2; D unresolved. V dropped 5 bases and J dropped 4 bases, with 11 bases sitting between them. There are 13 residues in the CDR3. CDR3 in amino acids: CASSRTSSYGYTF. The CDR3 DNA is TGTGCCAGCAGTCGGACTAGCAGCTATGGCTACACCTTC.

The V gene is TRBV3-1 (or the pseudogene TRBV3-2), the J gene TRBJ2-3; 11 bases are a match to TRBD2. Looked up from germline, CDR1 is LGHDT and CDR2 is YNNKEL (reference sequence). CDR3 size: 14 residues. V was clipped by 5 bases and J by 6 bases; unmatched bases: 4. The CDR3 region is CASSELAGDDTQYF. The DNA of the CDR3 is TGTGCCAGCAGCGAACTAGCGGGAGACGATACGCAGTATTTT.

The chain uses TRBV5-1 and TRBJ2-2, with 8 bases identical to TRBD2. The CDR3 totals 15 residues. V lost 0 bases, J lost 5 bases, and 3 bases stayed unmatched. Germline CDR1 and CDR2: SGHRS and YFSETQ. The CDR3 coding sequence is TGCGCCAGCAGCTTGGCCGTAGCGGGAACCGGGGAGCTGTTTTTT. This gives the protein CASSLAVAGTGELFF.

The CDR3 DNA is TGTGCCAGCAGTGGACTAGCGGGAGGGCCAGGCGAGCAGTACTTC. It is translated as CASSGLAGGPGEQYF. J is TRBJ2-7 and V is TRBV28, with 15 bases matching TRBD2. The CDR3 covers 15 residues. Trimming cost V 5 bases and J 6 bases; bases outside gene matches: 5. Germline CDR1 is MDHEN and CDR2 is SYDVKM. The full variable domain, in which reference TRBV28 and TRBJ2-7 provide the parts outside the CDR3, is DVKVTQSSRYLVKRTGEKVFLECVQDMDHENMFWYRQDPGLGLRLIYFSYDVKMKEKGDIPEGYSVSREKKERFSLILESASTNQTSMYLCASSGLAGGPGEQYFGPGTRLTVT.

The chain carries TRBV7-2 and TRBJ2-7, with 10 bases lining up with TRBD1. The V gene end was trimmed by 2 bases and the J gene end by 4 bases; junction bases not matched to a gene: 5. CDR3 size: 15 residues. Looked up from germline, CDR1 is SGHTA and CDR2 is FQGNSA. The DNA for the CDR3 is TGTGCCAGCAGCTTATCCGCGGGACAGGGGTACGAGCAGTACTTC. Translated: CASSLSAGQGYEQYF.

V usage is TRBV11-2 and J usage is TRBJ2-1; 7 bases align to TRBD1. J was trimmed by 5 bases and V by 5 bases; bases with no gene match: 12. The CDR3 is made up of 16 amino acids. Germline V gives CDR1 SGHAT, CDR2 FQNNGV. In DNA, the CDR3 is TGTGCCAGCAGCCGCCTACAGGGGTTACTAAACAATGAGCAGTTCTTC. This encodes CASSRLQGLLNNEQFF.

This rearrangement joins TRBV29-1 to TRBJ2-3, with no clear D. The V gene's germline CDR1 is SQVTM and CDR2 ANQGSEA. V lost 5 bases to trimming and J lost 2 bases, with 11 bases between them. The CDR3 runs to 13 residues. CDR3 nucleotides: TGCAGCGTTTTGTCCTTATACACAGATACGCAGTATTTT. Translation gives CSVLSLYTDTQYF.